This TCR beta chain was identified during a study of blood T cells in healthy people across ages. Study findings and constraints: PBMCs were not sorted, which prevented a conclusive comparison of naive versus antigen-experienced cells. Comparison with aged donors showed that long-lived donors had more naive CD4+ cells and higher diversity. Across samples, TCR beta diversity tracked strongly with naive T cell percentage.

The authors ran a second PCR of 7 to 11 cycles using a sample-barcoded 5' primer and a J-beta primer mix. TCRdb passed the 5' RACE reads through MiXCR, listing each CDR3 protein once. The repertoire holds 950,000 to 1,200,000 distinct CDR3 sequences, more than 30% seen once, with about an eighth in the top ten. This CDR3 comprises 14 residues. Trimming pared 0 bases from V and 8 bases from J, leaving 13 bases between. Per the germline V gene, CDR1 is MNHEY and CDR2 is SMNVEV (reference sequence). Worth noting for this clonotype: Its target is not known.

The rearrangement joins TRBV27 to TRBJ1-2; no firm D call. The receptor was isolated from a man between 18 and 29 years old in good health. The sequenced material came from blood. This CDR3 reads CASSLSRALGGYTF. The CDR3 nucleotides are TGTGCCAGCAGTTTATCTCGGGCCTTGGGCGGCTACACCTTC.